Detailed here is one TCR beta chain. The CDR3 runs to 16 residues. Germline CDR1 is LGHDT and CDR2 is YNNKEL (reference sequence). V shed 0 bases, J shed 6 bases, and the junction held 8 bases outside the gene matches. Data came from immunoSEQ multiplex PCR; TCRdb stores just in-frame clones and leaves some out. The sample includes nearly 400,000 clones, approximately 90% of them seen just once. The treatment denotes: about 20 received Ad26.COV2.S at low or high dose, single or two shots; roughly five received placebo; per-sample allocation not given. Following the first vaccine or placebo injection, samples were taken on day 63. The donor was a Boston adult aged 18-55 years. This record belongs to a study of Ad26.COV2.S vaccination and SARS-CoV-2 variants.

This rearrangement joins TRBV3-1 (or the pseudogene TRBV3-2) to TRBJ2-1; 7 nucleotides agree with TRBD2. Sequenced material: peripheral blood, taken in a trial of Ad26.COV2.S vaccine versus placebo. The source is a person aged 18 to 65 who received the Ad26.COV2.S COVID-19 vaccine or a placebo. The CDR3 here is CASSQDVGRALNEQFF. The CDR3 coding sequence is TGTGCCAGCAGCCAAGATGTGGGGAGGGCCCTCAATGAGCAGTTCTTC.